This is a list of T cell receptor beta chains from one sample in a study of molecular identifiers for immune sequencing clone quantification. TCRdb processed the PCR reads anew with MiXCR; each CDR3 protein has one entry. Found here are about 100,000 distinct CDR3 sequences, roughly a third of them singletons; the top ten hold under 5.5%. Sequencing was carried out using naive CD8+ T cells from blood, with Jurkat cell RNA spiked in. These TCRs come from a human donor in good health. Some libraries in this study had Jurkat cell RNA spiked in. Each CDR3 is given with its conserved first and last residue. A D gene is named only where the DNA matches it firmly. For some rows the clone size is stated as once, few or many, or as a class when expanded; others skip it.

v_call	clone_size	j_call	d_call	cdr3_nt	cdr3_aa
TRBV5-1	once	TRBJ2-1	.	TGCGCCAGCAGCCTCAACAGGAACCGAAACCCTAATGAGCAGTTCTTC	CASSLNRNRNPNEQFF
TRBV2	.	TRBJ2-7	.	TGTGCCAGCACCCTCCCGGCCGGGACCTCCTACGAGCAGTACTTC	CASTLPAGTSYEQYF
TRBV6-2/TRBV6-3	.	TRBJ2-2	TRBD1	TGTGCCAGCAGGACAATCGACAGGGTGGACACCGGGGAGCTGTTTTTT	CASRTIDRVDTGELFF
TRBV24-1	.	TRBJ1-5	TRBD1	TGTGCCACCAGTGAATGGGACAGGGTTCGTCGGCAGCCCCAGCATTTT	CATSEWDRVRRQPQHF
TRBV28	.	TRBJ2-5	.	TGTGCCAGCAGTTCCTCCTCCGGGACATTTCAAGAGACCCAGCACTTC	CASSSSSGTFQETQHF
TRBV28	many	TRBJ2-6	.	TGTGCCAGCAGTTTAAGAGGCTTTGGGGCCAACGTCCTGACTTTC	CASSLRGFGANVLTF
TRBV6-2/TRBV6-3	medium-sized	TRBJ1-2	.	TGTGCCAGCAGGGACGCAAATAACTATGGCTACACCTTC	CASRDANNYGYTF
TRBV12-3/TRBV12-4	many	TRBJ1-1	.	TGTGCCAGCAGTTGGGGCACTGAAGCTTTCTTT	CASSWGTEAFF
TRBV4-1	many	TRBJ1-1	.	TGCGCCAGCAGCCAAGCTGGGGACGGCACTGAAGCTTTCTTT	CASSQAGDGTEAFF
TRBV6-5	.	TRBJ2-4	.	TGTGCCAGCAGTACCCTTACAGGTGACATTCAGTACTTC	CASSTLTGDIQYF
TRBV15	few	TRBJ2-3	.	TGTGCCGTTTTAGTCGCGGGAGATACGCAGTATTTT	CAVLVAGDTQYF
TRBV29-1	many	TRBJ2-3	TRBD2	TGCAGCCTGGGAGCGGGAGGTCCCGATACGCAGTATTTT	CSLGAGGPDTQYF
TRBV27	few	TRBJ1-1	TRBD1	TGTGCCAGCAGTCCCTTGGGACAGGGCACTGAAGCTATCTTT	CASSPLGQGTEAIF
TRBV19	.	TRBJ1-1	.	TGTGCCAGTAGTATAAACCCCATGATCACTGAAGCTTTCTTT	CASSINPMITEAFF
TRBV20-1	.	TRBJ2-1	TRBD2	TGCAGTGCTAGGTTGACTAGCGGGATAAATGAGCAGTTCTTC	CSARLTSGINEQFF
TRBV25-1	once	TRBJ2-1	.	TGTGCCAGCAGTGATCCGGAGCTAGTCAATGAGCAGTTCTTC	CASSDPELVNEQFF
TRBV7-9	few	TRBJ2-2	TRBD1	TGTGCCAGCAGCTTTCCCTTCGGACAGGCCTTCGGCGGGGAGCTGTTTTTT	CASSFPFGQAFGGELFF
TRBV20-1	.	TRBJ2-3	.	TGCAGTGCTAGAGATTCGGGGACCACCACAGATACGCAGTATTTT	CSARDSGTTTDTQYF